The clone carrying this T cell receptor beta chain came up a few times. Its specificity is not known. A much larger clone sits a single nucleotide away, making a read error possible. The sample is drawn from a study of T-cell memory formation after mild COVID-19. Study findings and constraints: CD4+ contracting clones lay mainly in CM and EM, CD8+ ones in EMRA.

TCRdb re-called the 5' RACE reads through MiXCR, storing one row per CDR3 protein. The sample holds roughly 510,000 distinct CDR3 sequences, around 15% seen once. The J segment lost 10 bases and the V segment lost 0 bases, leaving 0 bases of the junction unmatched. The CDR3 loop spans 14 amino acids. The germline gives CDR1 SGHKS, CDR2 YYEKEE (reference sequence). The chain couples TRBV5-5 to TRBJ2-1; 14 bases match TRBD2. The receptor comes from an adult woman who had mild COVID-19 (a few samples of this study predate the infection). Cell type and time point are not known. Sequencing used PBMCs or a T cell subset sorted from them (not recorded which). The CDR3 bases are TGTGCCAGCAGCTTGGGACTAGCGGGAGGGGAGCAGTTCTTC. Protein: CASSLGLAGGEQFF.